Given below is one TCR beta chain in context. Between the trimmed V and J ends, which lost 3 bases and 0 bases, there was a span of 9 bases. This CDR3 is 15 amino acids long. Germline V gene data show CDR1 as MDHEN and CDR2 as SYDVKM. The data originate from a study of CD8 T cells in ankylosing spondylitis. TCRdb redid the calling of the 5' RACE reads with MiXCR, one entry per CDR3 protein. This sample has under 250,000 distinct CDR3 sequences, with over 30% found just once. The V call is TRBV28, the J call TRBJ1-5; D might be TRBD1 (5 bases). The TCR comes from a male donor with ankylosing spondylitis or in good health (not recorded which). Material for sequencing was blood, either unsorted or a sorted T cell fraction (not recorded which). The CDR3 nucleotides are TGTGCCAGCAGTTTGGGGCTTCATAGCAATCAGCCCCAGCATTTT. Protein sequence: CASSLGLHSNQPQHF. Full variable domain (missing parts from reference TRBV28 and TRBJ1-5): DVKVTQSSRYLVKRTGEKVFLECVQDMDHENMFWYRQDPGLGLRLIYFSYDVKMKEKGDIPEGYSVSREKKERFSLILESASTNQTSMYLCASSLGLHSNQPQHFGDGTRLSIL.